Each of the 20 T cell receptor beta chains below was sequenced from the same sample in a study of Ad26.COV2.S vaccination and SARS-CoV-2 variants. The table came from immunoSEQ multiplex PCR; TCRdb's copy has only in-frame clones and leaves some out. The data show 380,000 or so clones, with about four fifths seen just once and 7% to 9.5% held by the top ten. This sample's treatment: roughly 19 received Ad26.COV2.S at low or high dose, single or two shots; 5 received placebo; per-sample allocation not given. Samples were taken on day 63 after the first vaccine or placebo injection. The material sequenced was peripheral blood, taken in a trial of Ad26.COV2.S vaccine versus placebo. The receptor set was obtained from a person between 18 and 59 years old who received the Ad26.COV2.S COVID-19 vaccine or a placebo.

The chain combines TRBV5-1 with TRBJ2-2, with D perhaps TRBD1 or TRBD2 (5 bases each). The germline V gene has CDR1 SGHRS and CDR2 YFSETQ. Trimming removed 0 bases from V and 5 bases from J, with 11 bases in between. The CDR3 totals 15 residues. The CDR3, as DNA: TGCGCCAGCAGCTTGGGGGACCTACGGACCGGGGAGCTGTTTTTT. Protein product: CASSLGDLRTGELFF.

This chain connects TRBV7-9 to TRBJ2-6, with 7 bases lining up with TRBD1. Per germline, CDR1 SEHNR and CDR2 FQNEAQ (reference sequence). Trimming took 4 bases from V and 2 from J; bases not matched to a gene: 2. The CDR3 has 15 residues. The CDR3: CASSSTGAGANVLTF. Written as DNA, the CDR3 is TGTGCCAGCAGCTCAACAGGGGCTGGGGCCAACGTCCTGACTTTC.

The CDR3 is CASSLRTSDTQYF. CDR3 coding DNA: TGTGCCAGCAGCTTAAGGACTTCAGATACGCAGTATTTT. The V and J genes are TRBV7-2 and TRBJ2-3; D is possibly TRBD2 (5 bases). V was pared by 2 bases and J by 4 bases, with 7 bases between. Germline loops: CDR1 SGHTA, CDR2 FQGNSA. CDR3 size: 13 residues.

The V and J genes are TRBV4-1 and TRBJ1-5; D is perhaps TRBD1 (6 bases). Looked up from germline, CDR1 is MGHRA and CDR2 is YSYEKL. V was cut by 4 bases and J by 3 bases, with 13 bases left in between. This CDR3 contains 15 residues. This CDR3 reads CASSPQGSDNQPQHF. The CDR3 DNA sequence: TGCGCCAGCAGCCCCCAGGGGAGTGACAATCAGCCCCAGCATTTT.

The V gene is TRBV6-1, the J gene TRBJ1-1; possibly TRBD1 for D (6 bases). The CDR3 covers 16 residues. CDR1 and CDR2 (germline): MNHNS, SASEGT. Trimming took 2 bases from V and 1 from J, leaving 14 bases between them. The CDR3 coding sequence is TGTGCCAGCAGTGAAAAATTTGGGACAAAGAACACTGAAGCTTTCTTT. This sequence encodes CASSEKFGTKNTEAFF.

V usage is TRBV6-5 and J usage is TRBJ2-4, with a weak D call TRBD1 (6 bases). The length of the CDR3 is 13 residues. V was clipped by 6 bases and J by 6 bases, with 12 bases between them. In germline, CDR1 is MNHEY, CDR2 SVGAGI. CDR3 loop: CASRRQDLNIQYF. The CDR3 coding sequence is TGTGCCAGCAGAAGACAGGATTTAAACATTCAGTACTTC.

V gene TRBV2 combines with J gene TRBJ1-1; maybe TRBD1 (5 bases). The germline V and J ends were trimmed by 7 bases and 0 bases, with 12 bases remaining between them. Germline values: CDR1 SNHLY, CDR2 FYNNEI. CDR3 size: 14 residues. CDR3 sequence (DNA): TGTGCCAGCAAGACGGGACGGATGAACACTGAAGCTTTCTTT. It is translated as CASKTGRMNTEAFF. The full variable domain, with the rest looked up from reference TRBV2 and TRBJ1-1, is EPEVTQTPSHQVTQMGQEVILRCVPISNHLYFYWYRQILGQKVEFLVSFYNNEISEKSEIFDDQFSVERPDGSNFTLKIRSTKLEDSAMYFCASKTGRMNTEAFFGQGTRLTVV.

This rearrangement joins TRBV6-5 to TRBJ1-2; no clear D gene. The CDR3 loop spans 12 amino acids. V shed 6 bases and J shed 9 bases, with 14 bases lying between them. Germline-derived CDR1 and CDR2 are MNHEY and SVGAGI. The CDR3 sequence: CASSSPTASYTF. DNA for the CDR3: TGTGCCAGCAGCTCCCCGACCGCGAGCTACACCTTC.

As DNA, the CDR3 is TGCGCCAGCAGTCAGGGTAATAGCTCCTATAATTCACCCCTCCACTTT. Translated: CASSQGNSSYNSPLHF. The rearrangement joins TRBV23-1 to TRBJ1-6; the D is unclear. TRBV23-1 is treated as an ORF (open reading frame) with a function not yet certain. The CDR3 extends over 16 amino acids. Between the trimmed V and J ends, which lost 3 bases and 0 bases, there was a span of 9 bases.

The chain uses TRBV3-1 (or the pseudogene TRBV3-2) and TRBJ2-1; D possibly corresponds to TRBD2 (6 bases). Per the germline V gene, CDR1 is LGHDT and CDR2 is YNNKEL (reference sequence). Trimming took off 4 bases at V and 6 bases at J, with 19 bases between the two ends. The CDR3 has 16 amino acids. CDR3 sequence (DNA): TGTGCCAGCAGCCCCTATGGGAGCGGAGGGATCAATGAGCAGTTCTTC. Protein product: CASSPYGSGGINEQFF.

The chain employs TRBV12-3 or TRBV12-4 and TRBJ1-2, with D tentatively TRBD1 (6 bases). With 5 bases removed from V and 8 bases from J, the gap between germline ends came to 9 bases. CDR3 length equals 11 residues. CDR3 amino acids: CASSRTGGYTF. In DNA form, the CDR3 reads TGTGCCAGCAGTCGAACAGGGGGCTACACCTTC.

The chain couples TRBV6-5 to TRBJ1-3, with TRBD1 matching 7 bases. Germline V CDR1 and CDR2: MNHEY, SVGAGI. Trimming removed 7 bases from V and 7 bases from J; junction bases left unmatched: 7. The CDR3 runs 13 residues. This CDR3 is CASKDRAMNTIYF. The CDR3 bases are TGTGCCAGCAAAGACAGGGCGATGAACACCATATATTTT.

This clone has only a few counts. V and J are TRBV3-1 (or the pseudogene TRBV3-2) and TRBJ1-6, with 7 bases fitting TRBD1. The germline V gene encodes CDR1 LGHDT and CDR2 YNNKEL (reference sequence). The V and J ends lost 4 bases and 6 bases, in that order; junction bases with no gene match: 6. The CDR3 length is 15 residues. The CDR3, as DNA: TGTGCCAGCAGCCCCGAGGGGGCCTTTAATTCACCCCTCCACTTT. Encoded protein: CASSPEGAFNSPLHF.

The rearrangement joins TRBV5-1 to TRBJ1-2, with D unresolved. In germline, CDR1 is SGHRS, CDR2 YFSETQ. The CDR3 runs 13 residues. With 0 bases removed from V and 3 bases from J, the gap between germline ends came to 6 bases. The CDR3 protein is CASSLEAYYGYTF. CDR3 in DNA: TGCGCCAGCAGCTTGGAGGCCTACTATGGCTACACCTTC.

The gene calls are TRBV10-2 and TRBJ2-7, with a weak D call TRBD1 (7 bases). V shed 4 bases and J shed 7 bases, with 20 bases lying between them. Germline V lookup: CDR1 WSHSY, CDR2 SAAADI. This CDR3 comprises 15 residues. Written as DNA, the CDR3 is TGCGCCAGCAGTGCCTTACAGGGGCGGAGGGGTGAGCAGTACTTC. It translates to CASSALQGRRGEQYF.

The genes are TRBV5-1 and TRBJ1-3; D is unclear. The CDR3 has 16 amino acids. V lost 4 bases and J 0 bases, leaving 14 bases between the germline ends. From germline, CDR1 is SGHRS and CDR2 YFSETQ. CDR3 DNA sequence: TGCGCCAGCAGCCCTGGCAGCCCTGTCTCTGGAAACACCATATATTTT. This codes for CASSPGSPVSGNTIYF.

V usage is TRBV29-1 and J usage is TRBJ2-3; maybe TRBD1 (5 bases). CDR1 is SQVTM and CDR2 is ANQGSEA in the germline V gene. The CDR3 is made up of 13 amino acids. V was shortened by 8 bases and J by 4 bases, with 16 bases between the two germline ends. The CDR3 region is CSLQVRLADTQYF. As DNA, the CDR3 is TGCAGCTTACAGGTCCGTCTTGCAGATACGCAGTATTTT.

In its sample, this clone was seen once. The rearrangement uses TRBV27 and TRBJ1-1; D gene ambiguous. V was pared by 2 bases and J by 4 bases, with 8 bases between. Germline V gene data show CDR1 as MNHEY and CDR2 as SMNVEV (reference sequence). This CDR3 is built from 13 residues. The CDR3 spells CASSLIRATEAFF. The CDR3 DNA follows: TGTGCCAGCAGTTTAATTCGGGCCACTGAAGCTTTCTTT.

This chain links TRBV6-1 with TRBJ2-3; TRBD1 or TRBD2 may be the D gene (6 bases each). V dropped 2 bases and J dropped 4 bases, with 16 bases sitting between them. The CDR3 covers 16 residues. From germline, CDR1 is MNHNS and CDR2 SASEGT. The CDR3 DNA sequence: TGTGCCAGCAGTGAATTAAGGGGGAGGCAGGCAGATACGCAGTATTTT. Protein product: CASSELRGRQADTQYF.

The chain joins TRBV7-9 to TRBJ1-5; possibly TRBD1 for D (6 bases). This CDR3 is built from 16 residues. With 5 bases removed from V and 4 bases from J, the gap between germline ends came to 18 bases. The germline V gene encodes CDR1 SEHNR and CDR2 FQNEAQ (reference sequence). DNA for the CDR3: TGTGCCAGCAGCACTAGTACCTCGACAGGAAATCAGCCCCAGCATTTT. Its translation is CASSTSTSTGNQPQHF.